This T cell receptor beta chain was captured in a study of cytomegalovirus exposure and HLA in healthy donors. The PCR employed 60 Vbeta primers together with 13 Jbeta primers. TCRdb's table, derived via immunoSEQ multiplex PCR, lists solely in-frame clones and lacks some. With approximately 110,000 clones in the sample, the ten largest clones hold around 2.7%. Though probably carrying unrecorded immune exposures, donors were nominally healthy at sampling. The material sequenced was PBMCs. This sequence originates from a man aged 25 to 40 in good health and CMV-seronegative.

The CDR3 DNA sequence: TGCAGCGTTGGAACCGACAGGGGGGCCTACGAGCAGTACTTC. This codes for CSVGTDRGAYEQYF. The V call is TRBV29-1, the J call TRBJ2-7; 9 nucleotides agree with TRBD1. The CDR3 length is 14 residues. In germline, CDR1 is SQVTM, CDR2 ANQGSEA. The J segment lost 2 bases and the V segment lost 4 bases, leaving 6 bases of the junction unmatched.